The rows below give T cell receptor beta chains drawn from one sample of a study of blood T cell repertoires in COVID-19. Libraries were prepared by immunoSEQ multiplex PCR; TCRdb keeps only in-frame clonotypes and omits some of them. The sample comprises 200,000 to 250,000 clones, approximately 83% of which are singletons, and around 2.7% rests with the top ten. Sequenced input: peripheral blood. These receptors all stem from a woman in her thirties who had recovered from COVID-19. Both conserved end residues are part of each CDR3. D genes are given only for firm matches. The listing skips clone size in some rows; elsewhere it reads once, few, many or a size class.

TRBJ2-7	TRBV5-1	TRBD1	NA	TGCGCCAGCAGCCCCGGGACAGGGGCCTACGAGCAGTACTTC	CASSPGTGAYEQYF
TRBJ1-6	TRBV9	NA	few	TGTGCCAGCAGCGCCCACCACAGGGAGAATTCACCCCTCCACTTT	CASSAHHRENSPLHF
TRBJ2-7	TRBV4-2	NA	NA	TGTGCCAGCAGCCAACTTCAAGATTCTACGGGGGAGCAGTACTTC	CASSQLQDSTGEQYF
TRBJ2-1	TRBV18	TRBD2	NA	TGTGCCAGCTCACCGGGACTAGCGGGAGTAAATGAGCAGTTCTTC	CASSPGLAGVNEQFF
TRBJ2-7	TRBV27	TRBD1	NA	TGTGCCAGCAGTTTTAAGAGACAGGGCTTCTACGAGCAGTACTTC	CASSFKRQGFYEQYF
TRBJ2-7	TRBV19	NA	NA	TGTGCCAGTAGTCCTAGCGGGACAGGGGTCTACGAGCAGTACTTC	CASSPSGTGVYEQYF
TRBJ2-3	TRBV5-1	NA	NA	TGCGCCAGCAGCTTGCTGGTGGGAGGCACAGATACGCAGTATTTT	CASSLLVGGTDTQYF
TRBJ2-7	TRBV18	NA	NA	TGTGCCAGCTCACTCTCGGGTGCCTACGAGCAGTACTTC	CASSLSGAYEQYF
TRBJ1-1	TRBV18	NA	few	TGTGCCAGCTCACGGGCCTTTGAAGCTTTCTTT	CASSRAFEAFF
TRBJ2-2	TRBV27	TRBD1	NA	TGTGCCAGCAGTTCCGGGACAGGGTTAGCCGGGGAGCTGTTTTTT	CASSSGTGLAGELFF
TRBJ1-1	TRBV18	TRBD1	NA	TGTGCCAGCTCACAATCGACAGGGATGAACACTGAAGCTTTCTTT	CASSQSTGMNTEAFF
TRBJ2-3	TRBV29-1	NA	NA	TGCAGCGCCAGGTATGGGGATACGCAGTATTTT	CSARYGDTQYF
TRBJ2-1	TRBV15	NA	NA	TGTGCCACCAGCGCCGACCCCAGGCCTCGCAATGAGCAGTTCTTC	CATSADPRPRNEQFF
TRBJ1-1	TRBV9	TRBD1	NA	TGTGCCAGCAGCTCCTTGGGACAGTTGAACACTGAAGCTTTCTTT	CASSSLGQLNTEAFF
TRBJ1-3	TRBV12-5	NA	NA	TGTGCTAGTGGCACCGGGACTGGAAACACCATATATTTT	CASGTGTGNTIYF
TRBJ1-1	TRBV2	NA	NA	TGTGCCAGCAGGGTAGGGGTAGAGAACACTGAAGCTTTCTTT	CASRVGVENTEAFF
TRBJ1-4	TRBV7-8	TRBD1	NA	TGTGCCAGCAGCTTGAGTCCGGGACAGGGCAATGAAAAACTGTTTTTT	CASSLSPGQGNEKLFF
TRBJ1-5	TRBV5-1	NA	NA	TGCGCCAGCAGCTTGGGGACTGGGAATCAGCCCCAGCATTTT	CASSLGTGNQPQHF
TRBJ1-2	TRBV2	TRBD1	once	TGTGCCAGCAGAGAGGGGACAGGGTACTATGGCTACACCTTC	CASREGTGYYGYTF
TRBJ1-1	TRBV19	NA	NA	TGTGCCAGTAGTCCAATGCAGGCTGAAGCTTTCTTT	CASSPMQAEAFF
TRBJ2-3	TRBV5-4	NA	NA	TGTGCCAGCAGCTCCCGGGTTAACACAGATACGCAGTATTTT	CASSSRVNTDTQYF
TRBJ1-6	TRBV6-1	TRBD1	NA	TGTGCCAGCAGTGAACAAGGGGACAGGTTGAATTCACCCCTCCACTTT	CASSEQGDRLNSPLHF
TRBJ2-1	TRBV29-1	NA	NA	TGCAGCGTTGAAGTGCGAGCGCTACAATACAATGAGCAGTTCTTC	CSVEVRALQYNEQFF
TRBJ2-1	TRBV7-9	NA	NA	TGTGCCAGCAGCTTAGCACGTTTGAAAAGGGAGAACAATGAGCAGTTCTTC	CASSLARLKRENNEQFF
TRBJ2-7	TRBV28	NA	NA	TGTGCCAGCAGTCCCCCGGAGGCCGGTCGAATACGCCCCTACGAGCAGTACTTC	CASSPPEAGRIRPYEQYF
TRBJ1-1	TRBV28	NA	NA	TGTGCCAGCAGTCCTCTCAGTCTGAACACTGAAGCTTTCTTT	CASSPLSLNTEAFF
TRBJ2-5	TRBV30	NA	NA	TGTGCCTGGAGTGAGGGAAGCTCCGGGGGGACCCAGTACTTC	CAWSEGSSGGTQYF
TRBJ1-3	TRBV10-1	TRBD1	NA	TGCGCGACTACAGGGGGACCGCAAATGGCCATATATTTT	CATTGGPQMAIYF
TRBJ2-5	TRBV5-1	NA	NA	TGCGCCAGCAGCTTGCTCCCCCAAGAGACCCAGTACTTC	CASSLLPQETQYF
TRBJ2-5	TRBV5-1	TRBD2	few	TGCGCCAGCCTACGGGAGGGCACGGAGACCCAGTACTTC	CASLREGTETQYF
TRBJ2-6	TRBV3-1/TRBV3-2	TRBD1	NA	TGTGCCAGCAGCCCCATTAGGGGACAGGGGCAGGGCTCTGGGGCCAACGTCCTGACTTTC	CASSPIRGQGQGSGANVLTF
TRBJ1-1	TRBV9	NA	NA	TGTGCCAGCAGCGTTACACCTTTGAACACTGAAGCTTTCTTT	CASSVTPLNTEAFF
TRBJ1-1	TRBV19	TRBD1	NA	TGTGCCAGTAAGACAGGGATGAACACTGAAGCTTTCTTT	CASKTGMNTEAFF
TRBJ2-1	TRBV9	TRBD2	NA	TGTGCCAGCAGCGTAGGGGTCGGGGCGGGAGGACTATACAATGAGCAGTTCTTC	CASSVGVGAGGLYNEQFF
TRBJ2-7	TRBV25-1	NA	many	TGTGCCAGCATTGGGGCAGGGAACTACGAGCAGTACTTC	CASIGAGNYEQYF
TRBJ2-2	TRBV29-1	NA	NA	TGCAGCGTTGATACGCTAAACACCGGGGAGCTGTTTTTT	CSVDTLNTGELFF
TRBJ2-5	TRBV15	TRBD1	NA	TGTGCCACCAGCACCAGAATGACAGGGGACCAAGAGACCCAGTACTTC	CATSTRMTGDQETQYF
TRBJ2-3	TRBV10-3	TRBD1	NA	TGTGCCATCAGTGAGTCGTGGGACAGAGGCACAGATACGCAGTATTTT	CAISESWDRGTDTQYF
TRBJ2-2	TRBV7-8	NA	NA	TGTGCCAGCAGTGTACAGGGAGCCGGGGAGCTGTTTTTT	CASSVQGAGELFF
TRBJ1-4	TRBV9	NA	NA	TGTGCCAGCAGCGTATGGCGGGAAAGCGAAAAACTGTTTTTT	CASSVWRESEKLFF
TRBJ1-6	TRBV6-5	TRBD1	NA	TGTGCCAGCAGGCCGGGACAGGGTATTTCACCCCTCCACTTT	CASRPGQGISPLHF
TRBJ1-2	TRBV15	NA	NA	TGTGCCACCAGCAGATCTCCGACAGAAGTCTACACCTTC	CATSRSPTEVYTF
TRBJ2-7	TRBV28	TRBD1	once	TGTGCCAGCAGTTTGGGACAGGCCTCCTACGAGCAGTACTTC	CASSLGQASYEQYF
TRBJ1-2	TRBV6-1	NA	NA	TGTGCCAGCAGTGATTTCGGGTCCAACTATGGCTACACCTTC	CASSDFGSNYGYTF
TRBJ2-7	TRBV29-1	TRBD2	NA	TGCAGCGTTGAAGCTACTAGCGGGATCCGTTCCTACGAGCAGTACTTC	CSVEATSGIRSYEQYF
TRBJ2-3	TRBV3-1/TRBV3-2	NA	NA	TGTGCCAGCAGCCAACTTAATAGTGCAGATACGCAGTATTTT	CASSQLNSADTQYF
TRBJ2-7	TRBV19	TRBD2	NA	TGTGCCAGTTCAAAAAGCGGGGCAGGTGAGCAGTACTTC	CASSKSGAGEQYF
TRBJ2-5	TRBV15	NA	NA	TGTGCCACCAGCACCCGACAGGGAGGTCCAGAGACCCAGTACTTC	CATSTRQGGPETQYF
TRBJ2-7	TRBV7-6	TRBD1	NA	TGTGCCAGCAGCTCTCAACCCTCCGGGACAGGGACATACGAGCAGTACTTC	CASSSQPSGTGTYEQYF
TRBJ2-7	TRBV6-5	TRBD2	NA	TGTGCCAGCAGTTACTCGATAGCGGGAGGGCCGAACGAGCAGTACTTC	CASSYSIAGGPNEQYF
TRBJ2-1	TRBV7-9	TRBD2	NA	TGTGCCAGCAGCTTAGACCTAGCGGGAGTGCGGACCTACAATGAGCAGTTCTTC	CASSLDLAGVRTYNEQFF
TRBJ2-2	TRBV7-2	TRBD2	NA	TGTGCCAGCAGCTTAAACGGGAGGGCCGGGGCCGGGGAGCTGTTTTTT	CASSLNGRAGAGELFF
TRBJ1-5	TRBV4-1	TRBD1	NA	TGCGCCAGCAGCCGCGGACAGGGGGGTCAGCCCCAGCATTTT	CASSRGQGGQPQHF